The 10 T cell receptor beta chains given below trace back to one sample, sequenced in a study of identical twins. TCRdb itself ran the 5' RACE reads through MiXCR, one entry per CDR3 protein. This table holds around 570,000 distinct CDR3 sequences, roughly 9.9% found once. This sample also belongs to another study, concerning yellow fever vaccine responses in identical twins.

Sequenced: PBMCs. The source of these receptors is a woman aged 18-29 years in good health.

The rearrangement links TRBV20-1 to TRBJ2-3; possible D gene TRBD2, 5 bases. The CDR3 is 14 residues long. The germline V and J ends were trimmed by 7 bases and 2 bases, with 16 bases remaining between them. Germline assignment: CDR1 DFQATT and CDR2 SNEGSKA (reference sequence). The CDR3: CSVWRGRTTDTQYF. The CDR3, as DNA: TGCAGTGTTTGGAGAGGGCGGACCACAGATACGCAGTATTTT.

This clonotype was observed many times. The V call is TRBV15, the J call TRBJ1-2, with TRBD1 matching over 12 bases. The V segment lost 8 bases and the J segment 7 bases; nucleotides outside the gene matches: 11. Germline CDR1 is LNHNV and CDR2 is YYDKDF (reference sequence). The CDR3 consists of 15 residues. CDR3 sequence reads: CATSKPGTGGSGYTF. DNA for the CDR3: TGTGCCACCTCAAAGCCCGGGACAGGGGGCTCTGGCTACACCTTC.

This clonotype was counted many times. J is TRBJ2-1 and V is TRBV7-9; D is tentatively TRBD1 or TRBD2 (6 bases each). The V gene lost 7 bases and the J gene lost 4 bases, with 14 bases spanning the gap. In germline, CDR1 is SEHNR, CDR2 FQNEAQ (reference sequence). The CDR3 spans 14 residues. The CDR3 DNA follows: TGTGCCAGCACCGGGGGCGGGACGTACAATGAGCAGTTCTTC. Its translation: CASTGGGTYNEQFF. The full variable domain, rest sourced from reference TRBV7-9 and TRBJ2-1, is DTGVSQNPRHKITKRGQNVTFRCDPISEHNRLYWYRQTLGQGPEFLTYFQNEAQLEKSRLLSDRFSAERPKGSFSTLEIQRTEQGDSAMYLCASTGGGTYNEQFFGPGTRLTVL.

This clonotype was counted a few times. This chain joins TRBV4-3 and TRBJ1-1, with D unclear. CDR3 length equals 16 residues. Between the trimmed V and J ends, which lost 0 bases and 4 bases, there was a span of 15 bases. Germline CDR1 and CDR2: LGHNA and YSLEER. The CDR3 protein is CASSQDRDTRATEAFF. The CDR3 bases are TGCGCCAGCAGCCAAGATCGCGACACGCGGGCCACTGAAGCTTTCTTT.

Many counts were recorded for this clonotype. The CDR3 protein is CASSYIVTGELFF. For the CDR3, the DNA is TGTGCCAGCAGTTACATTGTCACCGGGGAGCTGTTTTTT. The chain recombines TRBV6-5 with TRBJ2-2, with unresolved D. Germline V lookup: CDR1 MNHEY, CDR2 SVGAGI. V was trimmed by 2 bases and J by 4 bases, leaving 5 bases between them. The CDR3 length is 13 residues.

V usage is TRBV7-2 and J usage is TRBJ2-5; TRBD1 or TRBD2 may be the D gene (5 bases each). Germline CDR1 SGHTA, CDR2 FQGNSA. The CDR3 has 15 amino acids. V was cut by 4 bases and J by 5 bases, with 17 bases left in between. The CDR3 region is CASSYSQGVMETQYF. The CDR3 DNA sequence: TGTGCCAGCAGCTACTCGCAGGGAGTTATGGAGACCCAGTACTTC. The whole variable domain, filled in from reference TRBV7-2 and TRBJ2-5, reads GAGVSQSPSNKVTEKGKDVELRCDPISGHTALYWYRQSLGQGLEFLIYFQGNSAPDKSGLPSDRFSAERTGGSVSTLTIQRTQQEDSAVYLCASSYSQGVMETQYFGPGTRLLVL.

This chain links TRBV19 with TRBJ1-4, with D unresolved. Germline values: CDR1 LNHDA, CDR2 SQIVND (reference sequence). V shed 2 bases and J shed 4 bases, with 8 bases lying between them. This CDR3 is 14 amino acids long. The CDR3: CASSITRINEKLFF. In nucleotides, the CDR3 is TGTGCCAGTAGTATAACACGGATTAATGAAAAACTGTTTTTT.

Ten or more counts support this clonotype. The rearrangement uses TRBV24-1 and TRBJ2-1; a weak D match, TRBD1 (6 bases). Per germline, CDR1 KGHDR and CDR2 SFDVKD. Trimming took 5 bases from V and 12 from J, leaving 10 bases between them. The CDR3 is 11 residues long. CDR3 coding DNA: TGTGCCACCAGTGCAGGGGTTGGGCAGTTCTTC. Its protein product is CATSAGVGQFF.

V usage is TRBV20-1 and J usage is TRBJ2-3; D gene ambiguous. This CDR3 contains 15 residues. The ends were cut back, 3 bases at V and 2 bases at J, with 15 bases in the middle. Germline values: CDR1 DFQATT, CDR2 SNEGSKA (reference sequence). Written as DNA, the CDR3 is TGCAGTGCTAGTGGAGACATCCGATCCACAGATACGCAGTATTTT. Translation gives CSASGDIRSTDTQYF.

This clonotype was counted ten times or more. The gene calls are TRBV25-1 and TRBJ2-7; D ambiguous. The CDR3 spans 9 residues. Germline CDR1 reads MGHDK; CDR2 reads SYGVNS. V lost 8 bases to trimming and J lost 5 bases, with 4 bases between them. The CDR3 DNA is TGTGCCAGCGGGCACGAGCAGTACTTC. Translated, it gives CASGHEQYF.